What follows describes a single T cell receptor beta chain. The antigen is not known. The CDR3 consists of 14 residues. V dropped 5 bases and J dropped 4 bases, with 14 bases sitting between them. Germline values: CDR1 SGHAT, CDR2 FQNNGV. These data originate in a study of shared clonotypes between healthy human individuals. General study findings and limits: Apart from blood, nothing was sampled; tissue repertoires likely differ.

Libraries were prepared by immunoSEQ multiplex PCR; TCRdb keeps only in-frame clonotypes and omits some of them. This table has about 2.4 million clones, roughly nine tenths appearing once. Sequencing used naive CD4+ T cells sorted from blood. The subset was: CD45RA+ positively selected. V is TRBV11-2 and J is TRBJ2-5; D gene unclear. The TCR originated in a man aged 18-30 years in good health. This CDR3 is CASSLNPFLETQYF. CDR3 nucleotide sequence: TGTGCCAGCAGCCTAAACCCCTTTTTAGAGACCCAGTACTTC.